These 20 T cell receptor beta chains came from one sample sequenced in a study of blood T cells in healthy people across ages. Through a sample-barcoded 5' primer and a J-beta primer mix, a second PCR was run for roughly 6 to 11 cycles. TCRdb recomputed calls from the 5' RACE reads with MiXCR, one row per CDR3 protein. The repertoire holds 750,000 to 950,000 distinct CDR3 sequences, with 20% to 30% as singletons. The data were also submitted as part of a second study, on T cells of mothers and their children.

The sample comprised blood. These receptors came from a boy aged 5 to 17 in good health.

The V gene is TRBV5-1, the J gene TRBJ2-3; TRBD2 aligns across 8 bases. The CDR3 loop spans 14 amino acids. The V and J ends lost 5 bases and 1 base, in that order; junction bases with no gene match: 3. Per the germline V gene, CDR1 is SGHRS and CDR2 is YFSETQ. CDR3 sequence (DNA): TGCGCCAGCAGATCGACTAGCGGCACAGATACGCAGTATTTT. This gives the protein CASRSTSGTDTQYF. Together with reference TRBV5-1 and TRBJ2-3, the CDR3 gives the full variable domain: KAGVTQTPRYLIKTRGQQVTLSCSPISGHRSVSWYQQTPGQGLQFLFEYFSETQRNKGNFPGRFSGRQFSNSRSEMNVSTLELGDSALYLCASRSTSGTDTQYFGPGTRLTVL.

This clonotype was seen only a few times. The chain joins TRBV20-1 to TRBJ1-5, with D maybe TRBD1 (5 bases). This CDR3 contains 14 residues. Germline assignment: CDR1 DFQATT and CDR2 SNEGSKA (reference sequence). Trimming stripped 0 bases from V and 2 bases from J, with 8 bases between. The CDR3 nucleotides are TGCAGTGCTAGAGACGACAGTGGCAATCAGCCCCAGCATTTT. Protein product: CSARDDSGNQPQHF.

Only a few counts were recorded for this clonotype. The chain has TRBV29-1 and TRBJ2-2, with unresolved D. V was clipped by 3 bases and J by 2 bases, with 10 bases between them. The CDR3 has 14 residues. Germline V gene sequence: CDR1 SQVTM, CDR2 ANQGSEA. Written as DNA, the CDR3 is TGCAGCGTTGAGAAAACAGCAAACACCGGGGAGCTGTTTTTT. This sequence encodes CSVEKTANTGELFF.

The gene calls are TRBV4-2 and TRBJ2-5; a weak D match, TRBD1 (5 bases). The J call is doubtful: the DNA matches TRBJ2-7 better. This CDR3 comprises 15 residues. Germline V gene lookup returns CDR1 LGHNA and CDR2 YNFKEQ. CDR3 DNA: TGTGCCAGCAGCCAAACAGGCGACAGCTCCTACGAGCAGTACTTC. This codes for CASSQTGDSSYEQYF.

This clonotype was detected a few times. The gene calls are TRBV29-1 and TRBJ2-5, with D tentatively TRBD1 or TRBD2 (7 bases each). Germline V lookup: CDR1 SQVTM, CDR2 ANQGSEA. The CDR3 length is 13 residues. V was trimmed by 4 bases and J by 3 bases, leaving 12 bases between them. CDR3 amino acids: CSVGPGGEETQYF. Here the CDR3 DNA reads TGCAGCGTTGGGCCAGGGGGGGAAGAGACCCAGTACTTC.

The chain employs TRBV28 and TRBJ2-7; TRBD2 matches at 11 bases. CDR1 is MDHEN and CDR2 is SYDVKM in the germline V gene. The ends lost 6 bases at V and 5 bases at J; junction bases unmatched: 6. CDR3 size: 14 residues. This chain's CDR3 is CASRTSGANNEQYF. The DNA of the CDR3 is TGTGCCAGCAGGACTAGCGGGGCGAACAACGAGCAGTACTTC.

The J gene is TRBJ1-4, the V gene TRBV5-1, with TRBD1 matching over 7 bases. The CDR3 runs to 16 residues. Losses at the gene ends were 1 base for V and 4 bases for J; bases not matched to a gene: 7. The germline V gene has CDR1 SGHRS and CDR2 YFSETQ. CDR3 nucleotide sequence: TGCGCCAGCAGCTTGAACGGACAGGACCTTAATGAAAAACTGTTTTTT. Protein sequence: CASSLNGQDLNEKLFF.

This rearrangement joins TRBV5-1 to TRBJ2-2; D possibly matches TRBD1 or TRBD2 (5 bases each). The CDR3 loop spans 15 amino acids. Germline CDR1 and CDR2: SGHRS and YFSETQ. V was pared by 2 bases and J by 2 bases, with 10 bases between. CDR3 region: CASSFRDGNTGELFF. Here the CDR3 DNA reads TGCGCCAGCAGCTTCAGGGACGGAAACACCGGGGAGCTGTTTTTT.

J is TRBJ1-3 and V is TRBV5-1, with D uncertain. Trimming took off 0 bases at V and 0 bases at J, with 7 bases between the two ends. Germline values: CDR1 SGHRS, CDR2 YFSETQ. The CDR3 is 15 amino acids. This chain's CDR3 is CASSLEALSGNTIYF. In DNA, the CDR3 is TGCGCCAGCAGCTTGGAGGCGCTCTCTGGAAACACCATATATTTT.

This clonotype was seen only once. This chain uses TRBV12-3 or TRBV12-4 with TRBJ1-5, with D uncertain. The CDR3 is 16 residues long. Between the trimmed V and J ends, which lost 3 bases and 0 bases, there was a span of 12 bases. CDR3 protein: CASSLYGRYSNQPQHF. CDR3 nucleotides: TGTGCCAGCAGTTTGTACGGAAGGTATAGCAATCAGCCCCAGCATTTT.

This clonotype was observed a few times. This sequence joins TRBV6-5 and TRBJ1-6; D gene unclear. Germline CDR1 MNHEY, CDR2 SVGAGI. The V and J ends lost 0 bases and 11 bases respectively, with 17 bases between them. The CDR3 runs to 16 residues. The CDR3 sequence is CASSYSKALPGTPLHF. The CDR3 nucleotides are TGTGCCAGCAGTTACTCGAAAGCCCTCCCTGGGACACCCCTCCACTTT.

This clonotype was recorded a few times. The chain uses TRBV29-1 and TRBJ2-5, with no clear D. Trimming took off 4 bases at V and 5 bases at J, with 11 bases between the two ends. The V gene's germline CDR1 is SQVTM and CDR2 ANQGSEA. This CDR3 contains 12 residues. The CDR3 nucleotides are TGCAGCGTTGGCCCGTTGAGGGAGACCCAGTACTTC. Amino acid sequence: CSVGPLRETQYF.

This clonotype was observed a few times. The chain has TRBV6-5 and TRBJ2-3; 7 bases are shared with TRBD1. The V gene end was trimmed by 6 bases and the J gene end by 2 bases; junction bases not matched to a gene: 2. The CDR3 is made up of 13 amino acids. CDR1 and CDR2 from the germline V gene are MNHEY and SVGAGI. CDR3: CASRGTVTDTQYF. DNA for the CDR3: TGTGCCAGCAGGGGGACAGTCACAGATACGCAGTATTTT.

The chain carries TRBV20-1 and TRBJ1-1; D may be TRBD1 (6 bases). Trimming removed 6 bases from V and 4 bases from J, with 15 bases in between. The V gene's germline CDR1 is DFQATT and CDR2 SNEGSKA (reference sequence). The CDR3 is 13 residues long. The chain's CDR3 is CSARKQGATEAFF. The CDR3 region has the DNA TGCAGTGCGAGAAAACAGGGCGCCACTGAAGCTTTCTTT.

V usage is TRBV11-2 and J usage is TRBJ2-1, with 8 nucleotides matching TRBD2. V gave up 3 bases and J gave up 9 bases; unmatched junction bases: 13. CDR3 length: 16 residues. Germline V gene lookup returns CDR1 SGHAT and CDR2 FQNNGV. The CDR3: CASSFDPGLVGAEQFF. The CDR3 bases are TGTGCCAGCAGCTTTGATCCGGGACTAGTCGGCGCTGAGCAGTTCTTC.

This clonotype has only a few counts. Written as DNA, the CDR3 is TGCAGCGGAGGAGAGAAGACCCAGTACTTC. Its protein product is CSGGEKTQYF. The chain joins TRBV29-1 to TRBJ2-5; D is unresolved. V was clipped by 7 bases and J by 6 bases, with 9 bases between them. CDR1 is SQVTM and CDR2 is ANQGSEA in the germline V gene. The CDR3 contains 10 residues.

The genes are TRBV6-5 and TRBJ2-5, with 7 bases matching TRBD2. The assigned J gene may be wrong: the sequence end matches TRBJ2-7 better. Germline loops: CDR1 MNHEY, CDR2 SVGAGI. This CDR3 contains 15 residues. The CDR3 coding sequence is TGTGCCAGCAGTTACTTTAGAGGACTAGCCTACGAGCAGTACTTC. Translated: CASSYFRGLAYEQYF.

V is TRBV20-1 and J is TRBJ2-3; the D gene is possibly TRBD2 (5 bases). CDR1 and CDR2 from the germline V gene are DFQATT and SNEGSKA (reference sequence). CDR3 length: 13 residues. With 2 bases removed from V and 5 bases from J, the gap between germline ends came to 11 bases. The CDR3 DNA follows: TGCAGTGCTAGAATCCCGGGGAAAGATACGCAGTATTTT. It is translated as CSARIPGKDTQYF.

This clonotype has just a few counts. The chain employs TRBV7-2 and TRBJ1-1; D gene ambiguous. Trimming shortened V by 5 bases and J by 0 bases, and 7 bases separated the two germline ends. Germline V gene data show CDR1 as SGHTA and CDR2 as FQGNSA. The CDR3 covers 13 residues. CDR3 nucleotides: TGTGCCAGCAGCACTAGTGTGAACACTGAAGCTTTCTTT. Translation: CASSTSVNTEAFF.

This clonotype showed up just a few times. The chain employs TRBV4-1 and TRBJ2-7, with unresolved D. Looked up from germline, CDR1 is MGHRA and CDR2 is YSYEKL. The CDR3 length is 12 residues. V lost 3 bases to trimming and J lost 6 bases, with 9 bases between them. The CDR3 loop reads CASSHRTAEQYF. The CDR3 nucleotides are TGCGCCAGCAGCCACCGGACGGCCGAGCAGTACTTC.